This TCR beta chain was sequenced during a study of cytotoxic CD8 clonotypes in ibrutinib-treated CLL. Background on the study: Response samples were drawn at a median of approximately 11 months of treatment, range 6 to 36.

Assay used: immunoSEQ multiplex PCR; TCRdb lists only in-frame clones, some missing. The sample contains roughly 200,000 clones, around 70% of which appear only once. Per germline, CDR1 SGHVS and CDR2 FQNEAQ. The CDR3 has 16 amino acids. Trimming removed 6 bases from V and 6 bases from J; junction bases left unmatched: 13. The TCR beta libraries used approximately 2 micrograms of genomic DNA that came from cryopreserved PBMCs. Study-wide results and caveats: Sample timing was unmatched between remission and later-progressing patients; lymph nodes unstudied. Clonality went up at ibrutinib response and then declined back toward baseline at progression.

As for this clone: What it recognizes is unknown.

The sequence derives from a human donor with chronic lymphocytic leukemia. This chain uses TRBV7-8 with TRBJ2-3, with 9 bases fitting TRBD2. The material was PBMCs, obtained after 12 months of ibrutinib treatment. The CDR3 DNA follows: TGTGCCAGCAGACCCGGTCGGCTAGCGGGAAGGGATACGCAGTATTTT. Amino acids: CASRPGRLAGRDTQYF.